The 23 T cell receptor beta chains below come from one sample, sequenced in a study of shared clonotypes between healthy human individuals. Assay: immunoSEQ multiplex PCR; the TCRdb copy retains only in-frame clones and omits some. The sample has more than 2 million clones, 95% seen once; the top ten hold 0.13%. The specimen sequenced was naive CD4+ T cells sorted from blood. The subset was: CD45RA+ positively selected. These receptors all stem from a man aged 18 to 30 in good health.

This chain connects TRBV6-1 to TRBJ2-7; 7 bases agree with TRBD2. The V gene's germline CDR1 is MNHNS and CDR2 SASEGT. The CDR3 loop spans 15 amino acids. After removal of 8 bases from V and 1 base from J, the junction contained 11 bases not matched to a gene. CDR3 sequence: CASSGVSGSSYEQYF. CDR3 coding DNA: TGTGCCAGCTCCGGGGTTAGCGGGTCATCCTACGAGCAGTACTTC.

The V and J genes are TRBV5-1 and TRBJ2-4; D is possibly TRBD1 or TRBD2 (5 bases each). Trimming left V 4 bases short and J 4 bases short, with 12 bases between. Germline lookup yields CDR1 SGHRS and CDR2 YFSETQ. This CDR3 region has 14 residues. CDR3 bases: TGCGCCAGCAGCGCCGGGGCAGGGAAAAACATTCAGTACTTC. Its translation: CASSAGAGKNIQYF.

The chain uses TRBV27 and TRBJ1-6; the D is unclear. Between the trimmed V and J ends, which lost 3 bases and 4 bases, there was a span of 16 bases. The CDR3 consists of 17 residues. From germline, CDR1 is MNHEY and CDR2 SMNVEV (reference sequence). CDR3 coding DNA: TGTGCCAGCAGTTTGCTGACCCAGACGGGGTATAATTCACCCCTCCACTTT. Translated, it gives CASSLLTQTGYNSPLHF.

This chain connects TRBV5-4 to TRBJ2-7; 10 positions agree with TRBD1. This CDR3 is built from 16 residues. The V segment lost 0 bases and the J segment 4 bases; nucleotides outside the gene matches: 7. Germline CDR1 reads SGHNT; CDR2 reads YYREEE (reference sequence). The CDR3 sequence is CASSLVGTGVGYEQYF. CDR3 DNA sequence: TGTGCCAGCAGCTTGGTCGGGACAGGGGTAGGTTACGAGCAGTACTTC.

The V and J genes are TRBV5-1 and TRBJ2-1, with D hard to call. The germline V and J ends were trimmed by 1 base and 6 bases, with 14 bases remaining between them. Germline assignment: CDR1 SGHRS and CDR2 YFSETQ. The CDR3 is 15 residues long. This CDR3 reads CASSLSGEVINEQFF. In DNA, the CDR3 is TGCGCCAGCAGCTTGTCTGGGGAAGTGATCAATGAGCAGTTCTTC.

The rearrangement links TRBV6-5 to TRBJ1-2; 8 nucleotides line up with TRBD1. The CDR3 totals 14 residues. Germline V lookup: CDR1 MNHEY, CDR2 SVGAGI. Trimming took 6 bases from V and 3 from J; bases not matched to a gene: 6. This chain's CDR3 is CASSRSGGDYGYTF. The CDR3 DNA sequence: TGTGCCAGCAGCCGCTCAGGGGGCGACTATGGCTACACCTTC.

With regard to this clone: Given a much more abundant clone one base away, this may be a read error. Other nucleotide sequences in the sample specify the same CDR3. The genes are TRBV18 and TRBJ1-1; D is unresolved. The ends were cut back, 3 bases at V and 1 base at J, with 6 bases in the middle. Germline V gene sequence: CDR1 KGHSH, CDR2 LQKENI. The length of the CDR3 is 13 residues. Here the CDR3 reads CASSPRGNTEAFF. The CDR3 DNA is TGTGCCAGCTCACCTCGGGGGAACACTGAAGCTTTCTTT.

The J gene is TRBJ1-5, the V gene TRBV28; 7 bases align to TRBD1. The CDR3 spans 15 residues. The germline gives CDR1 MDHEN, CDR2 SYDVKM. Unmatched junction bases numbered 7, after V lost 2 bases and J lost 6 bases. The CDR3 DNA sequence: TGTGCCAGCAGTTTACGACAGGGTACGAGTCAGCCCCAGCATTTT. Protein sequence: CASSLRQGTSQPQHF.

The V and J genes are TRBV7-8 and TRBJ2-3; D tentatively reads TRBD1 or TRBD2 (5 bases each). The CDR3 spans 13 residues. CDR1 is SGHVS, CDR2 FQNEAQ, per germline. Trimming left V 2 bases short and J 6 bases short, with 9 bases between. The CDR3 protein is CASSLRGADTQYF. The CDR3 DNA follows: TGTGCCAGCAGCTTAAGGGGAGCGGATACGCAGTATTTT.

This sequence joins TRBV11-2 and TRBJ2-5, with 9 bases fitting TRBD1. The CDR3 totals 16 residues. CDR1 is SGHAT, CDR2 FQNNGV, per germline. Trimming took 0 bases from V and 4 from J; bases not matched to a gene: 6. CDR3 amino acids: CASSLDNRGRGETQYF. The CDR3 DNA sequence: TGTGCCAGCAGCTTAGACAACAGGGGGCGAGGAGAGACCCAGTACTTC.

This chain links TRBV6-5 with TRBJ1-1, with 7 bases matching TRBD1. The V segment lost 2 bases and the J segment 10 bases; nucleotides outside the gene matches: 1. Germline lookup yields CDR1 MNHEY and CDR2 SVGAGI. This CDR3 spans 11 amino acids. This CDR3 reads CASSYQGGAFF. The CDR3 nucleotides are TGTGCCAGCAGTTACCAGGGGGGAGCTTTCTTT.

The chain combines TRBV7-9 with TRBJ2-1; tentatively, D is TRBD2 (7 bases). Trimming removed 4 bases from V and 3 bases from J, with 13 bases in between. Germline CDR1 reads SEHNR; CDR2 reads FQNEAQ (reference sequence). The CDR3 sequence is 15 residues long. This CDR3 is CASSSDGGLYNEQFF. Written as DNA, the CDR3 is TGTGCCAGCAGCTCAGACGGGGGGCTCTACAATGAGCAGTTCTTC.

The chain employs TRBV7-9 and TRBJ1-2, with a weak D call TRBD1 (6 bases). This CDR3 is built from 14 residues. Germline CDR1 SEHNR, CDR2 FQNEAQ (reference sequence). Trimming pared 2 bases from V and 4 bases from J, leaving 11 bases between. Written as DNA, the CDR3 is TGTGCCAGCAGCTTACAGGGGTCAAGCTATGGCTACACCTTC. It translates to CASSLQGSSYGYTF.

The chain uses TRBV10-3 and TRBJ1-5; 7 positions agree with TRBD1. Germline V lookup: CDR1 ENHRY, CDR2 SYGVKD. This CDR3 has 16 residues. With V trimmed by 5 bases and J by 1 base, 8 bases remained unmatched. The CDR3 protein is CAISSGQPLSNQPQHF. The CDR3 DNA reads TGTGCCATCAGTTCGGGACAGCCCTTGAGCAATCAGCCCCAGCATTTT.

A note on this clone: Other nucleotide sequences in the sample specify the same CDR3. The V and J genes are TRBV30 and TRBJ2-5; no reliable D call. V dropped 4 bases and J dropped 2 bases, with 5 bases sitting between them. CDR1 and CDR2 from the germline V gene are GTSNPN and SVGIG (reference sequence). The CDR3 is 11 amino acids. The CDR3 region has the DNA TGTGCCTGGACGGCTCAAGAGACCCAGTACTTC. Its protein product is CAWTAQETQYF.

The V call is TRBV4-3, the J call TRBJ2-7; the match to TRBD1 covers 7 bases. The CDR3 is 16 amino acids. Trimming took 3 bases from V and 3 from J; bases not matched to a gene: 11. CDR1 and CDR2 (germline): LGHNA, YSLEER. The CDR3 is CASSHSITGTVYEQYF. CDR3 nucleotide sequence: TGCGCCAGCAGCCATTCGATTACCGGGACAGTCTACGAGCAGTACTTC.

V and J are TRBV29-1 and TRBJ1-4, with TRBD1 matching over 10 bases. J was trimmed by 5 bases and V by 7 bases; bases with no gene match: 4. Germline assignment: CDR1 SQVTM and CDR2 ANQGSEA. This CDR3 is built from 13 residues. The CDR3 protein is CSGQGALNEKLFF. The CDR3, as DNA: TGCAGCGGACAGGGGGCGTTAAATGAAAAACTGTTTTTT.

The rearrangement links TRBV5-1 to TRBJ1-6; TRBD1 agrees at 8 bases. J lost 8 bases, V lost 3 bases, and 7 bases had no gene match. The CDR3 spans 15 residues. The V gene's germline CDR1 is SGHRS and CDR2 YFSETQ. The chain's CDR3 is CASSYMTGDHSPLHF. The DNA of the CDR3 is TGCGCCAGCAGCTACATGACAGGGGATCATTCACCCCTCCACTTT.

The CDR3 nucleotides are TGCGCCAGCAGTGAAACTAGCCCGAGGAATGAGCAGTTCTTC. This gives the protein CASSETSPRNEQFF. V and J are TRBV10-1 and TRBJ2-1, with D possibly matching TRBD2 (6 bases). The germline gives CDR1 WNHNN, CDR2 SYGVQD (reference sequence). V was clipped by 3 bases and J by 7 bases, with 13 bases between them. This CDR3 is built from 14 residues.

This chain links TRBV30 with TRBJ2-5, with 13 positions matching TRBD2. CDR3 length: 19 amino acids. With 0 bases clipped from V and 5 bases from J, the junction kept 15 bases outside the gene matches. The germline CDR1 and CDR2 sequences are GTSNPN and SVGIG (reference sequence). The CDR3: CAWSVLRTSGGPSPETQYF. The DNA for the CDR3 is TGTGCCTGGAGTGTACTCAGGACTAGCGGGGGCCCCTCTCCGGAGACCCAGTACTTC.

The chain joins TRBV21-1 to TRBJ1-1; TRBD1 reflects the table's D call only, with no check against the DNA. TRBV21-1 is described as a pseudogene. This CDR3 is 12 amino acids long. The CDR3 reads CASSGRGQQAFF. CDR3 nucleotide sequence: TGTGCCAGCAGCGGCCGGGGACAACAAGCTTTCTTT.

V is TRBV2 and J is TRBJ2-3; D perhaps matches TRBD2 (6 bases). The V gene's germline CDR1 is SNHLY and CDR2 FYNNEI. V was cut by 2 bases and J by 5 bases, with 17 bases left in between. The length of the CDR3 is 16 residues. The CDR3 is CASSERPSEGGDTQYF. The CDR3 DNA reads TGTGCCAGCAGTGAACGGCCTAGCGAAGGAGGAGATACGCAGTATTTT.

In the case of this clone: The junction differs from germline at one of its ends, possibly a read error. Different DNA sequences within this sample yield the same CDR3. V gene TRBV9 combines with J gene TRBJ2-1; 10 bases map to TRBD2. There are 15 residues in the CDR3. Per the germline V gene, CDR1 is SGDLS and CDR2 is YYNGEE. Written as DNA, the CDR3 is TGTGCCAGCAGTGTAGCGGGGGGCTCCTACAATGAGCAGTTCTTC. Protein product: CASSVAGGSYNEQFF.